The TCR beta chain described here comes from a study of OX40 agonist ivuxolimab in advanced cancers. General study findings and limits: Averaged across samples, CD8+ T cells carried more expanded clones than CD4+ did.

Concerning this clone itself: Its matching antigen is unknown.

Germline-derived CDR1 and CDR2 are SGHTA and FQGNSA. V lost 2 bases to trimming and J lost 2 bases; unmatched junction nucleotides: 8. This CDR3 contains 17 residues. Using immunoSEQ multiplex PCR, the repertoire was profiled, and TCRdb retains in-frame clones only, with some absent. Altogether tens of thousands of clones are present, 85% to 90% being singletons, with the ten largest covering about 1.8%. The sequences come from CD4+ or CD8+ T cells sorted from blood, collected in a trial of the OX40 agonist ivuxolimab. The chain carries TRBV7-2 and TRBJ2-7, with 11 bases lining up with TRBD2. This clonotype was sampled from an adult with an advanced solid tumor such as melanoma, head and neck, liver or kidney cancer. CDR3 bases: TGTGCCAGCAGCTTAAAGGGGACTAGCGGACCAGCCTACGAGCAGTACTTC. This gives the protein CASSLKGTSGPAYEQYF. Full variable domain (missing parts from reference TRBV7-2 and TRBJ2-7): GAGVSQSPSNKVTEKGKDVELRCDPISGHTALYWYRQSLGQGLEFLIYFQGNSAPDKSGLPSDRFSAERTGGSVSTLTIQRTQQEDSAVYLCASSLKGTSGPAYEQYFGPGTRLTVT.